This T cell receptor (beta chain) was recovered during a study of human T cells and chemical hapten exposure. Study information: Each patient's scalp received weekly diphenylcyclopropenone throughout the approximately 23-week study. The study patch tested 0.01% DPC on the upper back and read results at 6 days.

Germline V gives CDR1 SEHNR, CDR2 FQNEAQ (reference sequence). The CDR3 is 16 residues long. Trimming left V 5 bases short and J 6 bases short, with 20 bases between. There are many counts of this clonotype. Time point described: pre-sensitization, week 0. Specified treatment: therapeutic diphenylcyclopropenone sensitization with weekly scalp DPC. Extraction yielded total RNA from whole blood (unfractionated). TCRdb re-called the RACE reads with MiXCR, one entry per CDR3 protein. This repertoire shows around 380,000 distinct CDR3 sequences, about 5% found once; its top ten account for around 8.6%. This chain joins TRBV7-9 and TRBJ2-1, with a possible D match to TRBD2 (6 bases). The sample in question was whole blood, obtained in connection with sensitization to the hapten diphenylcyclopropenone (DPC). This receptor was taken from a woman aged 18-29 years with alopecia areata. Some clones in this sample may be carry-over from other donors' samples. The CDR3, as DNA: TGTGCCAGCAGCCGACAGACCCGCGGGGTTTTCAATGAGCAGTTCTTC. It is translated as CASSRQTRGVFNEQFF.